A single sample gave rise to the 16 T cell receptor beta chains below, sequenced in a study of tumor-infiltrating lymphocytes in primary liver carcinoma. The researchers produced TCR beta cDNA from roughly 500 ng total RNA with a constant-region primer. Slightly modified ARM-PCR, run as three nested multiplex PCR rounds, produced the TCR beta libraries. In the first two PCR rounds, TRBV1-TRBV30 forward primers were paired with a C-beta reverse primer, and each round lasted roughly 9 cycles. TCRdb passed the multiplex PCR reads through MiXCR, listing each CDR3 protein once. This table has around 190,000 distinct CDR3 sequences, about 82% appearing once. Unsorted bulk tissue of about 20-30 mg yielded co-extracted RNA and DNA. Sequenced sample: tumor tissue from primary liver carcinoma. The receptors were gathered from a man aged 35-49 years with primary liver carcinoma and hepatitis B virus infection.

Comments on this clonotype: The junction departs from the called germline gene at one end, perhaps through a read error. The chain couples TRBV7-3 to TRBJ2-1, with D perhaps TRBD1 or TRBD2 (5 bases each). This CDR3 contains 15 residues. The V gene's germline CDR1 is SGHTA and CDR2 FQGTGA. The DNA of the CDR3 is TGTGCCAGCAGCTCAAGAGGGACGGGGTTCAATAAGCAGTTCTTC. It encodes CASSSRGTGFNKQFF.

The chain recombines TRBV28 with TRBJ2-7, with TRBD2 matching 8 bases. Germline V lookup: CDR1 MDHEN, CDR2 SYDVKM. J gave up 4 bases and V 10 bases, and 12 bases lay outside the gene matches. The CDR3 consists of 14 residues. The CDR3 DNA reads as TGTGCCAACACTCGGGGGGGACTACATTACGAGCAGTACTTC. The encoded protein is CANTRGGLHYEQYF.

Concerning this clonotype: Germline is not matched at one junction end, which may reflect a read error. The chain combines TRBV11-2 with TRBJ1-6; the D gene is possibly TRBD1 (5 bases). CDR1 is SGHAT, CDR2 FQNNGV, per germline. CDR3 length: 16 residues. DNA for the CDR3: TGTGCCAGCAGCTTAGGGGACGCGGGTTATAATTCACCTCTCCACTTT. The encoded protein is CASSLGDAGYNSPLHF.

To note about this clonotype: An end of the junction differs from the germline gene, which may be a read error. The J gene is TRBJ2-5, the V gene TRBV11-2; D assignment may be TRBD1 or TRBD2 (5 bases each). The germline CDR1 and CDR2 sequences are SGHAT and FQNNGV. The CDR3 spans 18 residues. CDR3 DNA sequence: TGTACCAGCAGCCCTAGCTCAATCCAGGGTACTGGGCGGCAGACCCAGTACTTT. Translating gives CTSSPSSIQGTGRQTQYF.

In the case of this clonotype: Its ends do not fully match the called genes, so a read error is possible. The chain joins TRBV6-1 to TRBJ2-7, with D uncertain. Germline V gene lookup returns CDR1 MNHNS and CDR2 SASEGT. The CDR3 contains 16 residues. The CDR3 DNA reads TGTGTCAGCAGTCGCTCAACGGCTGCGAGCTCCTACGAGGAGTACTTC. Translated: CVSSRSTAASSYEEYF.

In this sample, this clonotype turned up many times. CDR3 bases: TGCGCCAGCAGCGTACTAGCGGGAGTAGATACCGGGGAGCTGTTTTTT. As protein: CASSVLAGVDTGELFF. The J gene is TRBJ2-2, the V gene TRBV5-1; 11 nucleotides align to TRBD2. CDR1 is SGHRS and CDR2 is YFSETQ in the germline V gene. V was clipped by 4 bases and J by 5 bases; unmatched bases: 7. The CDR3 totals 16 residues.

This clonotype was counted at least ten times. This sequence joins TRBV6-7 and TRBJ2-1, with 9 positions matching TRBD2. TRBV6-7 is an ORF, with its function uncertain. The CDR3 length is 19 residues. With 2 bases clipped from V and 0 bases from J, the junction kept 11 bases outside the gene matches. CDR3 DNA: TGTGCCAGCAGTTACCCGGCTAGCGGGAATTTTAGCTCCTACAATGAGCAGTTCTTC. This gives the protein CASSYPASGNFSSYNEQFF.

This clonotype has more than one count but fewer than ten. One junction end disagrees with the germline gene, perhaps due to a read error. The J gene is TRBJ1-1, the V gene TRBV29-1; no clear D. The CDR3 consists of 11 residues. The germline gives CDR1 SQVTM, CDR2 ANQGSEA. The CDR3, as DNA: TGTAGTGGTAGACATAACACTGAAGCTTTCTTT. Translating gives CSGRHNTEAFF. Based on the CDR3 plus reference TRBV29-1 and TRBJ1-1, the full variable domain is SAVISQKPSRDICQRGTSLTIQCQVDSQVTMMFWYRQQPGQSLTLIATANQGSEATYESGFVIDKFPISRPNLTFSTLTVSNMSPEDSSIYLCSGRHNTEAFFGQGTRLTVV.

For this clonotype: The junction departs from germline at one end; a sequencing error may be responsible. The genes are TRBV6-1 and TRBJ1-2, with a possible D match to TRBD1 (5 bases). This CDR3 region has 13 residues. Germline V gene sequence: CDR1 MNHNS, CDR2 SASEGT. DNA of the CDR3: TGTGCCAGCAGTGGAGATGGGGGATATGGCCACACCTTC. This codes for CASSGDGGYGHTF.

Points on this clonotype: The germline gene is not matched at one end of the junction; a read error may be the cause. The rearrangement uses TRBV7-8 and TRBJ1-2, with D possibly TRBD1 on 5 matching bases. Germline CDR1 and CDR2: SGHVS and FQNEAQ. The CDR3 contains 14 residues. The chain's CDR3 is CASSLAAWGHGYTF. CDR3 nucleotides: TGTGCCAGCAGCTTAGCCGCATGGGGCCATGGCTACACATTC. Together with reference TRBV7-8 and TRBJ1-2, the CDR3 gives the full variable domain: GAGVSQSPRYKVAKRGQDVALRCDPISGHVSLFWYQQALGQGPEFLTYFQNEAQLDKSGLPSDRFFAERPEGSVSTLKIQRTQQEDSAVYLCASSLAAWGHGYTFGSGTRLTVV.

This clonotype was recorded once. V usage is TRBV29-1 and J usage is TRBJ2-7; D unclear. This CDR3 comprises 12 residues. The germline gives CDR1 SQVTM, CDR2 ANQGSEA. Trimming shortened V by 8 bases and J by 4 bases, and 15 bases separated the two germline ends. DNA of the CDR3: TGCAGCACGGGTTGGCGTAATTACGAGCAGTACTTC. Translating gives CSTGWRNYEQYF.

Comment on this clonotype: This is likely a read error, given that the CDR3 carries no conserved phenylalanine or tryptophan at its end. The CDR3 DNA is TGTGCCAGCAGCTTGGGTGTTATGGATCAGCCCCAGCATTAT. Amino acid sequence: CASSLGVMDQPQHY. The V and J genes are TRBV5-5 and TRBJ1-5; no definite D call. V was shortened by 0 bases and J by 5 bases, with 9 bases between the two germline ends. CDR3 length equals 14 residues. CDR1 and CDR2 from the germline V gene are SGHKS and YYEKEE (reference sequence).

This clonotype was picked up one time. Lacking the conserved final phenylalanine or tryptophan, this CDR3 likely reflects a read error. The V and J genes are TRBV30 and TRBJ2-2; D is uncertain. Germline-derived CDR1 and CDR2 are GTSNPN and SVGIG (reference sequence). The CDR3 totals 12 residues. The CDR3 DNA is TGTGTCTCGGAGCGGAACACCGGGGAGCTGTTTTGT. The encoded protein is CVSERNTGELFC.

The chain recombines TRBV11-2 with TRBJ2-1, with a tentative D call TRBD2 (6 bases). Germline V lookup: CDR1 SGHAT, CDR2 FQNNGV. V was shortened by 5 bases and J by 3 bases, with 14 bases between the two germline ends. The CDR3 extends over 15 amino acids. The CDR3 here is CASSQLAEGYNEQFF. CDR3 nucleotide sequence: TGTGCCAGCAGCCAATTAGCGGAGGGCTACAATGAGCAGTTCTTC.

The rearrangement joins TRBV2 to TRBJ2-7; D may correspond to TRBD1 or TRBD2 (5 bases each). This CDR3 spans 13 amino acids. Germline assignment: CDR1 SNHLY and CDR2 FYNNEI. The ends were cut back, 5 bases at V and 2 bases at J, with 10 bases in the middle. CDR3 protein: CASSPGTPYEQYF. The CDR3 DNA follows: TGTGCCAGCAGTCCAGGGACGCCCTACGAGCAGTACTTC.

Concerning this clonotype: Mismatch with germline at one junction end may stem from a read error. The chain employs TRBV4-1 and TRBJ2-2; possibly TRBD1 or TRBD2 for D (6 bases each). The germline CDR1 and CDR2 sequences are MGHRA and YSYEKL. This CDR3 has 15 amino acids. The DNA for the CDR3 is TGCGCCAGCAGTCAAGACCCGGGGGCTCTCGGGGAGCTGTTTTTT. Residues: CASSQDPGALGELFF.